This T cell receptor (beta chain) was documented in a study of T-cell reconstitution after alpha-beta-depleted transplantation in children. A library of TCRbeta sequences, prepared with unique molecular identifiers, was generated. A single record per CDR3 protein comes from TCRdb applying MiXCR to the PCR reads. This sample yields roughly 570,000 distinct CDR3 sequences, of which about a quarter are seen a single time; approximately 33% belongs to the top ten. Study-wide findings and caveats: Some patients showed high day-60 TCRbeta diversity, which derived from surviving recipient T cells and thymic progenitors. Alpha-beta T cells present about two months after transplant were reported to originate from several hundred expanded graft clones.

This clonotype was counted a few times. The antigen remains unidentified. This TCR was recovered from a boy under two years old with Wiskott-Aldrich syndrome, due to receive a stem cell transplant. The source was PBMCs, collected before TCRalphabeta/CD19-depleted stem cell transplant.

The CDR3 DNA reads as TGCAGTGCTGCTCGACTAGCTAGCACAGATACGCAGTATTTT. Protein sequence: CSAARLASTDTQYF. V and J are TRBV20-1 and TRBJ2-3; 7 bases align to TRBD2. CDR1 DFQATT and CDR2 SNEGSKA come from the germline V gene (reference sequence). The CDR3 is 14 residues long. V lost 5 bases to trimming and J lost 0 bases; unmatched junction nucleotides: 5.